The entry that follows covers one T cell receptor (beta chain) sequence. Per the original methods: Nucleated cell number was recorded as an estimate derived from reference gene primer amplification. The assay was immunoSEQ multiplex PCR, and TCRdb's table has in-frame clones only and misses some. That table furnishes V, J and clone size, whereas the DNA furnished D and trimming. The data show about 65,000 clones, with approximately 75% seen just once and approximately 15% held by the top ten. The data derive from a study of blood T cell repertoires in COVID-19. Study-wide background: Sites across the United States, Italy and Spain contributed samples from acute and convalescent COVID-19. T cells, B-cell-depleted T cells, or PBMCs supplied cDNA or gDNA.

What was sequenced was peripheral blood. This TCR came from a man aged 80 or over with acute or convalescent COVID-19.

The CDR3 sequence: CASSLGRDRGFDTEAFF. CDR3 sequence (DNA): TGTGCCAGCTCACTAGGTCGGGACAGGGGATTTGACACTGAAGCTTTCTTT. The chain uses TRBV18 and TRBJ1-1; 10 bases match TRBD1. The CDR3 extends over 17 amino acids. Unmatched junction bases numbered 11, after V lost 4 bases and J lost 3 bases. The germline CDR1 and CDR2 sequences are KGHSH and LQKENI. Supplemented by reference TRBV18 and TRBJ1-1, the full variable domain reads NAGVMQNPRHLVRRRGQEARLRCSPMKGHSHVYWYRQLPEEGLKFMVYLQKENIIDESGMPKERFSAEFPKEGPSILRIQQVVRGDSAAYFCASSLGRDRGFDTEAFFGQGTRLTVV.